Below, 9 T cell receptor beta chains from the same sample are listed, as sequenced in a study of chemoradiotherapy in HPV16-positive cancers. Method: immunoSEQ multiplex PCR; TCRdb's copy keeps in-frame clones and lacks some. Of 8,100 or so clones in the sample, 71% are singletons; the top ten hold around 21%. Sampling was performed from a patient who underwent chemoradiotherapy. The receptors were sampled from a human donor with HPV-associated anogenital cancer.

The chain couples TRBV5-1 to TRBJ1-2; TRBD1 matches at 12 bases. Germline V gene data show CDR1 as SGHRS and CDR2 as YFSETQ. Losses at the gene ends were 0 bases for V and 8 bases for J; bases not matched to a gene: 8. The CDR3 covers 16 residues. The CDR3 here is CASSLEGTGGARGYTF. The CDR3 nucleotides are TGCGCCAGCAGCTTGGAAGGGACAGGGGGCGCGCGGGGCTACACCTTC.

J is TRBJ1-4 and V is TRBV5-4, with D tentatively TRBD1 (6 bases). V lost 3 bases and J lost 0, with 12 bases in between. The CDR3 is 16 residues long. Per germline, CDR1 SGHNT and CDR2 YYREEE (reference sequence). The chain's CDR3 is CASSSGTQSTNEKLFF. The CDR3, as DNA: TGTGCCAGCAGCTCCGGGACACAGTCAACTAATGAAAAACTGTTTTTT.

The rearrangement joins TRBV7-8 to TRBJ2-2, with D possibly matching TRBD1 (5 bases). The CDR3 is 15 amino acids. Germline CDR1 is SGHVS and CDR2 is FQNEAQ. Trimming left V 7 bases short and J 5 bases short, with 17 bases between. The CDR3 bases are TGTGCCAGCACCCAGAAAGGGGCGCGGACCGGGGAGCTGTTTTTT. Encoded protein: CASTQKGARTGELFF.

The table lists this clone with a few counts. The CDR3 DNA sequence: TGTGCCTGGAGTGTATATCAGTGGGCCTCTAGCGGGGGTTACGAGCAGTACTTC. It translates to CAWSVYQWASSGGYEQYF. V usage is TRBV30 and J usage is TRBJ2-7; 10 nucleotides match TRBD2. In germline, CDR1 is GTSNPN, CDR2 SVGIG (reference sequence). Trimming cost V 0 bases and J 4 bases; bases outside gene matches: 15. The CDR3 contains 18 residues. Based on the CDR3 plus reference TRBV30 and TRBJ2-7, the full variable domain is SQTIHQWPATLVQPVGSPLSLECTVEGTSNPNLYWYRQAAGRGLQLLFYSVGIGQISSEVPQNLSASRPQDRQFILSSKKLLLSDSGFYLCAWSVYQWASSGGYEQYFGPGTRLTVT.

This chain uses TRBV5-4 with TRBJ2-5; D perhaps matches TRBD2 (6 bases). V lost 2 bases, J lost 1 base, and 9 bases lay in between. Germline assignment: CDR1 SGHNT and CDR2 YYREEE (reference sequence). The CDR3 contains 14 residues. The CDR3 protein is CASSFKAGQETQYF. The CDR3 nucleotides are TGTGCCAGCAGCTTCAAAGCGGGCCAAGAGACCCAGTACTTC.

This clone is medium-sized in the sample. CDR3 protein: CASSGQYNQPQHF. CDR3 nucleotides: TGTGCCAGTAGCGGACAGTACAATCAGCCCCAGCATTTT. V gene TRBV19 combines with J gene TRBJ1-5; D possibly corresponds to TRBD1 (6 bases). Germline V gives CDR1 LNHDA, CDR2 SQIVND (reference sequence). This CDR3 contains 13 residues. The ends were cut back, 6 bases at V and 3 bases at J, with 9 bases in the middle.

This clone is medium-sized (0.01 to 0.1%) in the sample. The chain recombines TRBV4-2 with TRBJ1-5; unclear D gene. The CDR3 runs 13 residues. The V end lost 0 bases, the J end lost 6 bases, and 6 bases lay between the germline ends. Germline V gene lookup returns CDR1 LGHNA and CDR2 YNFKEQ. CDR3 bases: TGTGCCAGCAGCCAAGATCGAGTTCAGCCCCAGCATTTT. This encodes CASSQDRVQPQHF.

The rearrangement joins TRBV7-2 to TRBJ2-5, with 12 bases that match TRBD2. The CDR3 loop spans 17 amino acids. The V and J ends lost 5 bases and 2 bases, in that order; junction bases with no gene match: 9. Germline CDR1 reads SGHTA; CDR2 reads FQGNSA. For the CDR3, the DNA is TGTGCCAGCAGCCCTTTCGTTCTAGCGGGGGGGCAAGAGACCCAGTACTTC. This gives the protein CASSPFVLAGGQETQYF.

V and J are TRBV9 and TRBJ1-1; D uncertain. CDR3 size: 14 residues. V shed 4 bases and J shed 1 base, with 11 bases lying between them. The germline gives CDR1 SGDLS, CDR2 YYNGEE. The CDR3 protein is CASSFQPGNTEAFF. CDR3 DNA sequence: TGTGCCAGCAGCTTCCAGCCCGGGAACACTGAAGCTTTCTTT. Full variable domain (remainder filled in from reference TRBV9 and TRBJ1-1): DSGVTQTPKHLITATGQRVTLRCSPRSGDLSVYWYQQSLDQGLQFLIQYYNGEERAKGNILERFSAQQFPDLHSELNLSSLELGDSALYFCASSFQPGNTEAFFGQGTRLTVV.